A single T cell receptor (beta chain) is shown here with its context. Its specificity is not known. The data belong to a study of T cells in Graves' hyperthyroidism and ophthalmopathy. This CDR3 comprises 12 residues. V gave up 8 bases and J gave up 7 bases; unmatched junction bases: 7. Germline V gene sequence: CDR1 SQVTM, CDR2 ANQGSEA. TCR beta CDR3 regions were amplified from RNA transcripts. Using the HTBI primer set, a first-round RT-PCR was run on the TCR CDR3. From the multiplex PCR reads, TCRdb called clonotypes with MiXCR, one entry per CDR3 protein. The table lists about 610,000 distinct CDR3 sequences, 40% to 55% of them singletons. Study-wide results and caveats: Researchers found most expanded thyroid clonotypes above 0.001 in blood as well.

The sample was peripheral blood or thyroid tissue (not recorded which). The genes are TRBV29-1 and TRBJ1-1; TRBD1 matches 10 bases. The clonotype was recovered from a woman younger than 30 with Graves' hyperthyroidism. The CDR3 DNA reads as TGCAGCCATGGGACAGGGGTTTATGAAGCTTTCTTT. Translation: CSHGTGVYEAFF. Full variable domain (missing parts from reference TRBV29-1 and TRBJ1-1): SAVISQKPSRDICQRGTSLTIQCQVDSQVTMMFWYRQQPGQSLTLIATANQGSEATYESGFVIDKFPISRPNLTFSTLTVSNMSPEDSSIYLCSHGTGVYEAFFGQGTRLTVV.